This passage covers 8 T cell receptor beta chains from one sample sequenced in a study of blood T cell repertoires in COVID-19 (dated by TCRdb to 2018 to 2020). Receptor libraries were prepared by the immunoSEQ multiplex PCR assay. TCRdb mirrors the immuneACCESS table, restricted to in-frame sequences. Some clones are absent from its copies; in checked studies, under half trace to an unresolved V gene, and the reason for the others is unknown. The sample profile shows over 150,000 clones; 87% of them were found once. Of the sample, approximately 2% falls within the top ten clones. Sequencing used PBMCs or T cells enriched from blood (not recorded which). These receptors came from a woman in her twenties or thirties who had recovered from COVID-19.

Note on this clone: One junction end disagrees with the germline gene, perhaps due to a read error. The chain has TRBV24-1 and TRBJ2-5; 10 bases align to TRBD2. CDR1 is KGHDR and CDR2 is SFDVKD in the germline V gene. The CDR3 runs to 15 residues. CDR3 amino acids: CATSEAGGPLEAQYF. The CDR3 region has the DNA TGTGCCACCAGTGAAGCGGGAGGGCCTTTAGAGGCCCAGTACTTC.

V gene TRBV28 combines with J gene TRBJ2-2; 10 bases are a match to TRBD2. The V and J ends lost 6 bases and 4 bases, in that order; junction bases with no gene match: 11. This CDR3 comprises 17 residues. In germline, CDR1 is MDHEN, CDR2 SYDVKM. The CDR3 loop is CASSKRLAGVRTGELFF. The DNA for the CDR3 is TGTGCCAGCAGCAAAAGGCTAGCGGGAGTACGCACCGGGGAGCTGTTTTTT.

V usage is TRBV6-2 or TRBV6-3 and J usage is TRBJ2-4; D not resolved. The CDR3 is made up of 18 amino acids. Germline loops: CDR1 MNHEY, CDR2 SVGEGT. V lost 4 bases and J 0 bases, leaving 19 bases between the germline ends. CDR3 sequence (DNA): TGTGCCAGCAGTTCACAGCCACAACAATTTGGAGCCAAAAACATTCAGTACTTC. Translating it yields CASSSQPQQFGAKNIQYF.

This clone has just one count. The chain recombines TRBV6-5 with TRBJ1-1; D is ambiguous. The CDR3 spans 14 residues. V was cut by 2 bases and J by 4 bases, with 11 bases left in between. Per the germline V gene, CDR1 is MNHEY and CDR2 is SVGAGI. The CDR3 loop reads CASSYLDSGTEAFF. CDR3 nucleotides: TGTGCCAGCAGTTACCTCGATTCGGGCACTGAAGCTTTCTTT.

The CDR3: CATSDLFLNGEQFF. The CDR3 region has the DNA TGTGCCACCAGTGATTTGTTCCTAAACGGTGAGCAGTTCTTC. This rearrangement joins TRBV24-1 to TRBJ2-1, with D uncertain. The CDR3 covers 14 residues. Looked up from germline, CDR1 is KGHDR and CDR2 is SFDVKD. Between the trimmed V and J ends, which lost 0 bases and 9 bases, there was a span of 11 bases.

The CDR3 DNA follows: TGTGCCAGCAGCGCCGACATCAGCTACACCTTC. Its protein product is CASSADISYTF. The V and J genes are TRBV12-3 or TRBV12-4 and TRBJ1-2, with unresolved D. V shed 6 bases and J shed 9 bases, with 11 bases lying between them. CDR3 size: 11 residues.

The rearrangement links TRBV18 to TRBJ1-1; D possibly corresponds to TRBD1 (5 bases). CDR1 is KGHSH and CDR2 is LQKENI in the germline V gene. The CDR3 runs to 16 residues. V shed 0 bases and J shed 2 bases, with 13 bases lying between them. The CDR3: CASSPPVPGRNTEAFF. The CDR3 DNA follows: TGTGCCAGCTCACCACCGGTTCCAGGGCGAAACACTGAAGCTTTCTTT.

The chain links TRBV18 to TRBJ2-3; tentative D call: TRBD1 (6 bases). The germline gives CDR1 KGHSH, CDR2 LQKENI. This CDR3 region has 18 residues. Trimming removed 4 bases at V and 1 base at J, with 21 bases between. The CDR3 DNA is TGTGCCAGCTCACTCATGGCGCCTGGTGGGGGCCGCACAGATACGCAGTATTTT. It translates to CASSLMAPGGGRTDTQYF.